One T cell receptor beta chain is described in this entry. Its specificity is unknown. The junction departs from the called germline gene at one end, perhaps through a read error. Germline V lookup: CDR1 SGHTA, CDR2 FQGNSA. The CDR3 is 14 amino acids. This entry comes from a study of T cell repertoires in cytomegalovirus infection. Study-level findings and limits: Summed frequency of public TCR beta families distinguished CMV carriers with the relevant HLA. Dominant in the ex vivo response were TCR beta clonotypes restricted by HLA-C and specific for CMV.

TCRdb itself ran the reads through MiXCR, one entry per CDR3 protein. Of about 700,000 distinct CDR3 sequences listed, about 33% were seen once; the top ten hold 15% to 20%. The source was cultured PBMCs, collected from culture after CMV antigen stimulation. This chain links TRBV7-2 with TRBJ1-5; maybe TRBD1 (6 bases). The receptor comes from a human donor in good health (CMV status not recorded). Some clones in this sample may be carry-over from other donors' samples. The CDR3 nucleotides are TGTGCCAGCAGCTCCGGCAGGGGTAATCGGCCCCAGCATTTT. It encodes CASSSGRGNRPQHF.